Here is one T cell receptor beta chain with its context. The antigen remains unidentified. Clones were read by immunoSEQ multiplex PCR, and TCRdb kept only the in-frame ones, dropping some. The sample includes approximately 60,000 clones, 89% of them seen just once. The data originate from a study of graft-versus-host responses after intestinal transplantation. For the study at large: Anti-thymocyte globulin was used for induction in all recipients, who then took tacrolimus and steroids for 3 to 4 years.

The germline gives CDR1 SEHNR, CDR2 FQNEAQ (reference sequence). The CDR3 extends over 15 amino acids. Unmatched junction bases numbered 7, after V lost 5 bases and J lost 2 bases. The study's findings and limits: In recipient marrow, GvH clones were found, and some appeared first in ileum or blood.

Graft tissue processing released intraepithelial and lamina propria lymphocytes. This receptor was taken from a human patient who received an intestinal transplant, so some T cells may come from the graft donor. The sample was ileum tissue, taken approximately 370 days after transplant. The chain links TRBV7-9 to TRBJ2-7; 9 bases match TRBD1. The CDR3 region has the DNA TGTGCCAGCAGCCCAGGGGACAGGGTCCCCTACGAGCAGTACTTC. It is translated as CASSPGDRVPYEQYF. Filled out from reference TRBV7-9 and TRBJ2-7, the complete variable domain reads DTGVSQNPRHKITKRGQNVTFRCDPISEHNRLYWYRQTLGQGPEFLTYFQNEAQLEKSRLLSDRFSAERPKGSFSTLEIQRTEQGDSAMYLCASSPGDRVPYEQYFGPGTRLTVT.